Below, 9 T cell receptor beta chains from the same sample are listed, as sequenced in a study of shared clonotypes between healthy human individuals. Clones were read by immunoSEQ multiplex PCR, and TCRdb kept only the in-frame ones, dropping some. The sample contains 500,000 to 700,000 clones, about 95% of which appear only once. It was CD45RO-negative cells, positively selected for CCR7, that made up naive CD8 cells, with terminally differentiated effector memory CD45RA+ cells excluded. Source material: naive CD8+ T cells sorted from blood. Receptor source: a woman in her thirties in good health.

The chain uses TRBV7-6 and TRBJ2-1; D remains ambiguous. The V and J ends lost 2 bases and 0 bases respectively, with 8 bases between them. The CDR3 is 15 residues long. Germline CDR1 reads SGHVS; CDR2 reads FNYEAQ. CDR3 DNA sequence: TGTGCCAGCAGCTTACGAATCAACTCCTACAATGAGCAGTTCTTC. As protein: CASSLRINSYNEQFF. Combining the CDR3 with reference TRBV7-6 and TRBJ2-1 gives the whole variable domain GAGVSQSPRYKVTKRGQDVALRCDPISGHVSLYWYRQALGQGPEFLTYFNYEAQQDKSGLPNDRFSAERPEGSISTLTIQRTEQRDSAMYRCASSLRINSYNEQFFGPGTRLTVL.

The CDR3 sequence: CASSLVDYYQTISYNEQFF. In DNA form, the CDR3 reads TGTGCCAGCAGCTTAGTTGACTACTACCAAACTATCTCCTACAATGAGCAGTTCTTC. This rearrangement joins TRBV7-9 to TRBJ2-1, with D tentatively TRBD2 (5 bases). The V gene's germline CDR1 is SEHNR and CDR2 FQNEAQ (reference sequence). The V and J ends lost 1 base and 0 bases respectively, with 19 bases between them. The CDR3 extends over 19 amino acids. Full variable domain (missing parts from reference TRBV7-9 and TRBJ2-1): DTGVSQNPRHKITKRGQNVTFRCDPISEHNRLYWYRQTLGQGPEFLTYFQNEAQLEKSRLLSDRFSAERPKGSFSTLEIQRTEQGDSAMYLCASSLVDYYQTISYNEQFFGPGTRLTVL.

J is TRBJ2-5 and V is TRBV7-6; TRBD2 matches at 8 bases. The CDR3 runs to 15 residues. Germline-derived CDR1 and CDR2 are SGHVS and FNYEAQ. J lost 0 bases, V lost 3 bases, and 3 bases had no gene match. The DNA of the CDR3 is TGTGCCAGCAGCTTTCGGGGGGGGTACCAAGAGACCCAGTACTTC. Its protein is CASSFRGGYQETQYF.

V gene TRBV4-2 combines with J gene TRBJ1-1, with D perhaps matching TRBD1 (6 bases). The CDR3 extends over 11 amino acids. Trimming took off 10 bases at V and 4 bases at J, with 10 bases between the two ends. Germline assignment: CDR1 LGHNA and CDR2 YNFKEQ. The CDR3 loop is CATRGATEAFF. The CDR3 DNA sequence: TGTGCCACCAGGGGTGCCACTGAAGCTTTCTTT.

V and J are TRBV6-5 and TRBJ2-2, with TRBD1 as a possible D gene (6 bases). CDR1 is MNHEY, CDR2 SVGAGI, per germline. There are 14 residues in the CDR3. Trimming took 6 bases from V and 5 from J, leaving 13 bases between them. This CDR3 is CASRRGRGTGELFF. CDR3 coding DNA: TGTGCCAGCAGAAGGGGGAGAGGAACCGGGGAGCTGTTTTTT.

CDR3 residues: CASRTQGHDEQYF. The CDR3 DNA sequence: TGTGCCAGCAGGACACAGGGGCACGACGAGCAGTACTTC. This chain links TRBV2 with TRBJ2-7; TRBD1 aligns across 7 bases. V dropped 6 bases and J dropped 5; count of bases not matched to a gene: 7. CDR1 is SNHLY, CDR2 FYNNEI, per germline. CDR3 length: 13 residues.

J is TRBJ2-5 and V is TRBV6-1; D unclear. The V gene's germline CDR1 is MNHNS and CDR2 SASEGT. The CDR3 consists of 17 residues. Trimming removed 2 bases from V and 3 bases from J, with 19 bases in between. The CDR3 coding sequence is TGTGCCAGCAGTGAAATTGCTCCCCCGAGCGCGGAAGAGACCCAGTACTTC. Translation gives CASSEIAPPSAEETQYF.

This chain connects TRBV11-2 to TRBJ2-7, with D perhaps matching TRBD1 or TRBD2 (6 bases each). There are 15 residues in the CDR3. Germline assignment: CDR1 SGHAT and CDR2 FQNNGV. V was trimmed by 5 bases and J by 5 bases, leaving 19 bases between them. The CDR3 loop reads CASSPPLGGYDEQYF. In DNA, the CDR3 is TGTGCCAGCAGCCCCCCCCTGGGGGGCTACGACGAGCAGTACTTC. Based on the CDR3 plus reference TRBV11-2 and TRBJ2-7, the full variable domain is EAGVAQSPRYKIIEKRQSVAFWCNPISGHATLYWYQQILGQGPKLLIQFQNNGVVDDSQLPKDRFSAERLKGVDSTLKIQPAKLEDSAVYLCASSPPLGGYDEQYFGPGTRLTVT.

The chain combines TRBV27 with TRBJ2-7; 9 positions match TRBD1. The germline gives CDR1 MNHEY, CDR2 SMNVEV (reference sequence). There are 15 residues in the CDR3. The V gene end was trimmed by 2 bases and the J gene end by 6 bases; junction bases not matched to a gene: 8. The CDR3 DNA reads TGTGCCAGCAGTTTAGGGGGGACAGGGCTGCCCGAGCAGTACTTC. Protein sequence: CASSLGGTGLPEQYF.